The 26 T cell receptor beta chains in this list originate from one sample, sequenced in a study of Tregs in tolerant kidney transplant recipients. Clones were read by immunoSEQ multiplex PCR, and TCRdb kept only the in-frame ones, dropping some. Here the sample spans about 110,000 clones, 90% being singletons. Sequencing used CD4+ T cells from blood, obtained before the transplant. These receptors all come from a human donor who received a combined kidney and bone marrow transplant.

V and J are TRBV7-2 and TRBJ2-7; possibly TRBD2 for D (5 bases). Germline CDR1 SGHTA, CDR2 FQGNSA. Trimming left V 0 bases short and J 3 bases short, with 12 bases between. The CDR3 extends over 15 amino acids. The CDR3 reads CASSLAPGGNYEQYF. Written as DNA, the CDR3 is TGTGCCAGCAGCTTAGCGCCCGGAGGTAACTACGAGCAGTACTTC.

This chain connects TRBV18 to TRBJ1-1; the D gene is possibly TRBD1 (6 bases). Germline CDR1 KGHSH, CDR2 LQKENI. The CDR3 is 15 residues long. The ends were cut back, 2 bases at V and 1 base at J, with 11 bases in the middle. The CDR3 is CASSPVGQRNTEAFF. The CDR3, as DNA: TGTGCCAGCTCACCAGTCGGACAGAGGAACACTGAAGCTTTCTTT.

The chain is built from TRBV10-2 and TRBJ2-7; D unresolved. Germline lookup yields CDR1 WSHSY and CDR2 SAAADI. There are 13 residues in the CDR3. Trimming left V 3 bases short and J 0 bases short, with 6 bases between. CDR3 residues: CASSDPSSYEQYF. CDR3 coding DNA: TGCGCCAGCAGTGACCCTAGCTCCTACGAGCAGTACTTC.

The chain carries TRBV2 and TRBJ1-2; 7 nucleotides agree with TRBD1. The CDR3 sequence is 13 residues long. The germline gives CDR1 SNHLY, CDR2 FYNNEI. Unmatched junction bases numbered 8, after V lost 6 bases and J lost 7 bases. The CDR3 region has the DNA TGTGCCAGCAGACTCGACAGGGTGGGTGGCTACACCTTC. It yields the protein CASRLDRVGGYTF.

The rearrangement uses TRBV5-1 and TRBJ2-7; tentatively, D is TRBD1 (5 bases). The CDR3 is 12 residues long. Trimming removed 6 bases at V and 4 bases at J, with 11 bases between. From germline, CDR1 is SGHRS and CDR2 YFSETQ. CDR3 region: CASKGITYEQYF. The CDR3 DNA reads TGCGCCAGCAAGGGGATTACGTACGAGCAGTACTTC.

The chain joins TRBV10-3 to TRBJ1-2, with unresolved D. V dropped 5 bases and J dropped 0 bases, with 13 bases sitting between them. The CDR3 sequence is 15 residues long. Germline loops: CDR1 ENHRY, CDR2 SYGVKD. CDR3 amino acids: CAISSIEGPNYGYTF. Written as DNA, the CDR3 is TGTGCCATCAGTTCTATAGAGGGTCCTAACTATGGCTACACCTTC.

The CDR3, as DNA: TGTGCCAGCAGTGGCTCGGGACAGGGGGCTAATCAGCCCCAGCATTTT. Its translation: CASSGSGQGANQPQHF. This chain joins TRBV28 and TRBJ1-5; 12 positions match TRBD1. Germline CDR1 and CDR2: MDHEN and SYDVKM. The V and J ends lost 5 bases and 4 bases, in that order; junction bases with no gene match: 6. The CDR3 has 16 residues.

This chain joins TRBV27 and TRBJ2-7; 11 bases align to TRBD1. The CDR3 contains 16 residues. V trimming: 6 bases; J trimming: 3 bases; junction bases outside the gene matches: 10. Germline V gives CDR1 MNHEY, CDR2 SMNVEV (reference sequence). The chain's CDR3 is CASRPPPGTGGYEQYF. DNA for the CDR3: TGTGCCAGCAGACCACCCCCCGGGACAGGGGGCTACGAGCAGTACTTC.

CDR3 residues: CASNKERGEETQYF. CDR3 sequence (DNA): TGTGCCAGCAATAAGGAGCGGGGGGAGGAGACCCAGTACTTC. The chain joins TRBV2 to TRBJ2-5; 9 positions match TRBD2. The CDR3 is 14 amino acids. CDR1 SNHLY and CDR2 FYNNEI come from the germline V gene. V dropped 7 bases and J dropped 5; count of bases not matched to a gene: 8.

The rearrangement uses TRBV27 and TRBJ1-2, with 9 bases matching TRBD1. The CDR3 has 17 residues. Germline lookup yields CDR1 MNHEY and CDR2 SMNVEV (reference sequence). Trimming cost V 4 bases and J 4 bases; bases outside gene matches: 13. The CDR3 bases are TGTGCCAGCAGTTCCAACGTTGGGACAGGGAGAACCTATGGCTACACCTTC. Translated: CASSSNVGTGRTYGYTF.

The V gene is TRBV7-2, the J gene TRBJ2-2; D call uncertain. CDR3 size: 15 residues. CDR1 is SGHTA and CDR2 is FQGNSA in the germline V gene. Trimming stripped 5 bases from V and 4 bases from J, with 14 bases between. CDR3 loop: CASSPGSKATGELFF. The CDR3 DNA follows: TGTGCCAGCAGCCCCGGGTCAAAGGCCACCGGGGAGCTGTTTTTT.

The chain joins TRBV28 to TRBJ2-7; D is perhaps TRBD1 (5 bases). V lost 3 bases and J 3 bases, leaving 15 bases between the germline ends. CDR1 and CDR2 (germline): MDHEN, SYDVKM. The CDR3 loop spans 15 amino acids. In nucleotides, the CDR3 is TGTGCCAGCAGTTTGGTCAGGGCCTCGGGCTACGAGCAGTACTTC. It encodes CASSLVRASGYEQYF. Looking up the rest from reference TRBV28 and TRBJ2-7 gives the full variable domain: DVKVTQSSRYLVKRTGEKVFLECVQDMDHENMFWYRQDPGLGLRLIYFSYDVKMKEKGDIPEGYSVSREKKERFSLILESASTNQTSMYLCASSLVRASGYEQYFGPGTRLTVT.

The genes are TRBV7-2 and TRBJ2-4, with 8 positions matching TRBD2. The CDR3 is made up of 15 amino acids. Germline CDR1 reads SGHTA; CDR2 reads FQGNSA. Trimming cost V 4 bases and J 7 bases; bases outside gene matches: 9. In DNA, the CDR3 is TGTGCCAGCAGCTCGCAAGCGGGAGTAGGGAACATTCAGTACTTC. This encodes CASSSQAGVGNIQYF.

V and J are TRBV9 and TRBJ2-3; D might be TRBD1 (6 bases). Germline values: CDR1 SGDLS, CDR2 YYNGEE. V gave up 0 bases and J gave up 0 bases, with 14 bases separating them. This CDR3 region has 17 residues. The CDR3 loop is CASSVDPGTPSTDTQYF. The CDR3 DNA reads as TGTGCCAGCAGCGTAGATCCCGGGACACCTAGCACAGATACGCAGTATTTT.

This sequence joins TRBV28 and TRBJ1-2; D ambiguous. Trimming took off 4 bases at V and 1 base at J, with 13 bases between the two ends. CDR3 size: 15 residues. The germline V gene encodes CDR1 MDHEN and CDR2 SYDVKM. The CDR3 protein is CASSSTPTVNYGYTF. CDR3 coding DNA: TGTGCCAGCAGTTCCACCCCCACAGTTAACTATGGCTACACCTTC.

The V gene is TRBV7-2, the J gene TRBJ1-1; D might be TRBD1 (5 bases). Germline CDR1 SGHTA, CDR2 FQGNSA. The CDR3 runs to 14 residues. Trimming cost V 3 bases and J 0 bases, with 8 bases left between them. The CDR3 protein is CASSLGLVNTEAFF. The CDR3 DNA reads TGTGCCAGCAGCTTGGGACTAGTGAACACTGAAGCTTTCTTT. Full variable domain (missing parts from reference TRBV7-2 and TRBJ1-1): GAGVSQSPSNKVTEKGKDVELRCDPISGHTALYWYRQSLGQGLEFLIYFQGNSAPDKSGLPSDRFSAERTGGSVSTLTIQRTQQEDSAVYLCASSLGLVNTEAFFGQGTRLTVV.

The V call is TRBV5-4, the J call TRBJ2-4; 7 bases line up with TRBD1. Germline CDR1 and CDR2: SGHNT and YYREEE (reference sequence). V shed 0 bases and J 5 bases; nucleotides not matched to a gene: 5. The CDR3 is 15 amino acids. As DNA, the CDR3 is TGTGCCAGCAGCTTGGTAGGGGGCGCGGAAAACATTCAGTACTTC. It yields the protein CASSLVGGAENIQYF.

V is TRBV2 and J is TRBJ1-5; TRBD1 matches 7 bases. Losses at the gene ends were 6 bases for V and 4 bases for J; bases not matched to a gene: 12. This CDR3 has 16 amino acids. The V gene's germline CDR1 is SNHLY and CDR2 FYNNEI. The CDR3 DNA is TGTGCCAGCAGAGGGGGCACCCCCTCGGGAAATCAGCCCCAGCATTTT. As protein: CASRGGTPSGNQPQHF. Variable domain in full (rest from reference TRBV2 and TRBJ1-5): EPEVTQTPSHQVTQMGQEVILRCVPISNHLYFYWYRQILGQKVEFLVSFYNNEISEKSEIFDDQFSVERPDGSNFTLKIRSTKLEDSAMYFCASRGGTPSGNQPQHFGDGTRLSIL.

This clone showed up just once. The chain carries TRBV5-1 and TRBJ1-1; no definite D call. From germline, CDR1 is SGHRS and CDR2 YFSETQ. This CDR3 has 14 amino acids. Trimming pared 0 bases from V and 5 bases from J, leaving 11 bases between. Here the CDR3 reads CASSLASGNTEAFF. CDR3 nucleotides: TGCGCCAGCAGCTTGGCCTCGGGGAATACTGAAGCTTTCTTT.

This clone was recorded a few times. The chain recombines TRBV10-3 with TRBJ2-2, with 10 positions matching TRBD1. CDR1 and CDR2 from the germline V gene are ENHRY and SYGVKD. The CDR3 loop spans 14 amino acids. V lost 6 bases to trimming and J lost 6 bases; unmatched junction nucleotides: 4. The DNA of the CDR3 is TGTGCCATCAGGACCGACAGGGGGCCCGGGGAGCTGTTTTTT. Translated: CAIRTDRGPGELFF.

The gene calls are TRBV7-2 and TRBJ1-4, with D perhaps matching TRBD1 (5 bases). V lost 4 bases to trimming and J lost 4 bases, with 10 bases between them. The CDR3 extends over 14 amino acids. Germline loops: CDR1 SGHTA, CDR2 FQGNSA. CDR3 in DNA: TGTGCCAGCAGCTCCTCAGGGCTTAATGAAAAACTGTTTTTT. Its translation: CASSSSGLNEKLFF. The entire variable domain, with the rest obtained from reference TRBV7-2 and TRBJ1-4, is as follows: GAGVSQSPSNKVTEKGKDVELRCDPISGHTALYWYRQSLGQGLEFLIYFQGNSAPDKSGLPSDRFSAERTGGSVSTLTIQRTQQEDSAVYLCASSSSGLNEKLFFGSGTQLSVL.

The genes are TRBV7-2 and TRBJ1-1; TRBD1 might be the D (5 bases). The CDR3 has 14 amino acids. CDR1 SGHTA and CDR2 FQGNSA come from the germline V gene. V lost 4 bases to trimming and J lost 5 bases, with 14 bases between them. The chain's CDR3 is CASSYDRTVTEAFF. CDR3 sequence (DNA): TGTGCCAGCAGCTACGACAGAACCGTTACTGAAGCTTTCTTT.

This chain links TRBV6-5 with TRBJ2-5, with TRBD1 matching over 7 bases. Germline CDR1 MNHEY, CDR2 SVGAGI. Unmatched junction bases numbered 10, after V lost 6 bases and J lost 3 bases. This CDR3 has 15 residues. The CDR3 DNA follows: TGTGCCAGCAGACCCGTCGGGACAGCAAAAGAGACCCAGTACTTC. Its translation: CASRPVGTAKETQYF.

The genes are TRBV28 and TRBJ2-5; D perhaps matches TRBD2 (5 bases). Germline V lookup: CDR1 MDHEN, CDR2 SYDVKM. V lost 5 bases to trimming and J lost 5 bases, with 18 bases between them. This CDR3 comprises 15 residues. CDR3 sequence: CASSQRVGVRETQYF. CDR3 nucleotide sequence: TGTGCCAGCAGTCAGAGGGTTGGGGTGCGGGAGACCCAGTACTTC.

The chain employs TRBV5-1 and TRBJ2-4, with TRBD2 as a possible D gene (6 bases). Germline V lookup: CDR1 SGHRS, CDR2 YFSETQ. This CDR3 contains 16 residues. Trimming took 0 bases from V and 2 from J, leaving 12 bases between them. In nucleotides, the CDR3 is TGCGCCAGCAGCTTGGGGATGGGGGACTCCAAAAACATTCAGTACTTC. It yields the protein CASSLGMGDSKNIQYF.

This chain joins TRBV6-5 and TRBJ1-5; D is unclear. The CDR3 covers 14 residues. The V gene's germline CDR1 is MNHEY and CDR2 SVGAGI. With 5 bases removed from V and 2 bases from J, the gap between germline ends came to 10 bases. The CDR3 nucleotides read TGTGCCAGCAGTCGCACGACACGCAATCAGCCCCAGCATTTT. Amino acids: CASSRTTRNQPQHF.